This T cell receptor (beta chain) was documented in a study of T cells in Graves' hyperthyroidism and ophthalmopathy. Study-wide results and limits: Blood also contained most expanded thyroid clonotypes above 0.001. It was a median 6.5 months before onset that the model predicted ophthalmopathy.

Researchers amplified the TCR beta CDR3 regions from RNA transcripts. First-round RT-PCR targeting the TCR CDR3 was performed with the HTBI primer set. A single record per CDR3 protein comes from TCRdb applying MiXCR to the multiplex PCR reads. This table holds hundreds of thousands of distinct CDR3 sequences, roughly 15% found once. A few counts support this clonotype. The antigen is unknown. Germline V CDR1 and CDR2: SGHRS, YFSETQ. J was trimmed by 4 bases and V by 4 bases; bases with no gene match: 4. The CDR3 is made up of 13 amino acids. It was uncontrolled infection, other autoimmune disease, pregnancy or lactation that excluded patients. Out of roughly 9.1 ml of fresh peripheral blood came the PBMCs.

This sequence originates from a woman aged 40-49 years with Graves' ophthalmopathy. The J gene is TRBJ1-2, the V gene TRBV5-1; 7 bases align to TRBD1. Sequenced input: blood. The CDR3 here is CASSQTGFYGYTF. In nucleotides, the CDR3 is TGCGCCAGCAGCCAGACAGGGTTCTATGGCTACACCTTC.